These 15 T cell receptor beta chains originate from one sample sequenced in a study of graft-versus-host responses after intestinal transplantation. The data were produced by immunoSEQ multiplex PCR, yet TCRdb's version contains in-frame clones alone and is incomplete. The sample consists of about 110,000 clones, more than 80% of them appearing once. These receptors' targets are unknown. Here the sequenced sample was unstimulated CD4+ T cells sorted from spleen or lymph node cells, taken before transplant. The receptors were sampled from a human donor who was the organ donor for an intestinal transplant.

The V call is TRBV9, the J call TRBJ2-3; TRBD1 is a possible D gene (5 bases). This CDR3 comprises 15 residues. Germline CDR1 is SGDLS and CDR2 is YYNGEE. Trimming removed 3 bases at V and 2 bases at J, with 13 bases between. CDR3 DNA sequence: TGTGCCAGCAGCGCCGAGACAGCTCCCACAGATACGCAGTATTTT. This encodes CASSAETAPTDTQYF.

CDR3 DNA: TGTGCCAGTAGCCGGGTCGTGGGATCCTACAATGAGCAGTTCTTC. Its protein is CASSRVVGSYNEQFF. The V and J genes are TRBV19 and TRBJ2-1; no clear D. The V end lost 6 bases, the J end lost 1 base, and 13 bases lay between the germline ends. The germline V gene has CDR1 LNHDA and CDR2 SQIVND (reference sequence). CDR3 length: 15 residues.

The chain joins TRBV6-6 to TRBJ2-1; D might be TRBD1 (7 bases). Looked up from germline, CDR1 is MNHNY and CDR2 is SVGAGI (reference sequence). The ends were cut back, 8 bases at V and 8 bases at J, with 16 bases in the middle. The CDR3 extends over 13 amino acids. Written as DNA, the CDR3 is TGTGCCAGCTGGGGACAGAGGGGGGATGAGCAGTTCTTC. Residues: CASWGQRGDEQFF.

Here the CDR3 DNA reads TGTGCCAGTAGTATCGGATTTCGGACAGGGAGAGACACAGATACGCAGTATTTT. Encoded protein: CASSIGFRTGRDTDTQYF. The chain employs TRBV19 and TRBJ2-3; 8 bases are a match to TRBD1. Germline-derived CDR1 and CDR2 are LNHDA and SQIVND (reference sequence). The V segment lost 3 bases and the J segment 2 bases; nucleotides outside the gene matches: 13. The CDR3 consists of 18 residues.

This clone was seen just once. The same CDR3 also results from other DNA sequences found in this sample. V is TRBV2 and J is TRBJ2-7; D is perhaps TRBD1 or TRBD2 (5 bases each). The CDR3 has 14 residues. Germline V gives CDR1 SNHLY, CDR2 FYNNEI. Trimming removed 7 bases at V and 5 bases at J, with 18 bases between. The DNA for the CDR3 is TGTGCCAGCAACTGGGGACGGGGAGTGGACGAGCAGTACTTC. Translation: CASNWGRGVDEQYF.

The chain uses TRBV11-2 and TRBJ1-1, with 7 bases that match TRBD1. The CDR3 covers 14 residues. The germline gives CDR1 SGHAT, CDR2 FQNNGV. The V segment lost 4 bases and the J segment 3 bases; nucleotides outside the gene matches: 5. The CDR3, as DNA: TGTGCCAGCAGCTCCACTAGGGGGCACACTGAAGCTTTCTTT. Protein sequence: CASSSTRGHTEAFF. Filled out from reference TRBV11-2 and TRBJ1-1, the complete variable domain reads EAGVAQSPRYKIIEKRQSVAFWCNPISGHATLYWYQQILGQGPKLLIQFQNNGVVDDSQLPKDRFSAERLKGVDSTLKIQPAKLEDSAVYLCASSSTRGHTEAFFGQGTRLTVV.

The rearrangement uses TRBV7-3 and TRBJ2-7; no reliable D call. The V end lost 2 bases, the J end lost 5 bases, and 10 bases lay between the germline ends. The germline V gene has CDR1 SGHTA and CDR2 FQGTGA. This CDR3 is 13 amino acids long. The CDR3 sequence: CASSLYPPDEQYF. The DNA of the CDR3 is TGTGCCAGCAGCTTATATCCCCCAGACGAGCAGTACTTC.

The chain has TRBV7-4 and TRBJ2-3; TRBD2 matches 8 bases. The germline CDR1 and CDR2 sequences are SGHVT and SQSDAQ. Unmatched junction bases numbered 10, after V lost 3 bases and J lost 2 bases. This CDR3 has 17 residues. For the CDR3, the DNA is TGTGCCAGCAGCTTCCCGCAAGCGGGAGACCCCACAGATACGCAGTATTTT. As protein: CASSFPQAGDPTDTQYF.

The CDR3 protein is CASTGGLAGYYNEQFF. The CDR3 DNA reads TGTGCCAGCACTGGGGGGCTAGCGGGATACTACAATGAGCAGTTCTTC. The chain is built from TRBV28 and TRBJ2-1; 9 positions agree with TRBD2. J was trimmed by 3 bases and V by 7 bases; bases with no gene match: 10. CDR3 size: 16 residues. Germline CDR1 and CDR2: MDHEN and SYDVKM.

The V gene is TRBV19, the J gene TRBJ1-2, with D possibly matching TRBD1 (5 bases). This CDR3 spans 15 amino acids. Germline CDR1 is LNHDA and CDR2 is SQIVND (reference sequence). V was cut by 1 base and J by 4 bases, with 13 bases left in between. As DNA, the CDR3 is TGTGCCAGTAGTATAGCTGGCAGGGTTTCCTATGGCTACACCTTC. This translates into CASSIAGRVSYGYTF. The complete variable domain, with remaining parts taken from reference TRBV19 and TRBJ1-2, reads DGGITQSPKYLFRKEGQNVTLSCEQNLNHDAMYWYRQDPGQGLRLIYYSQIVNDFQKGDIAEGYSVSREKKESFPLTVTSAQKNPTAFYLCASSIAGRVSYGYTFGSGTRLTVV.

The chain couples TRBV28 to TRBJ2-2, with D possibly called TRBD1 or TRBD2 (5 bases each). The CDR3 runs to 14 residues. From germline, CDR1 is MDHEN and CDR2 SYDVKM. The V gene lost 7 bases and the J gene lost 4 bases, with 13 bases spanning the gap. The CDR3 here is CASTPGTATGELFF. The CDR3, as DNA: TGTGCCAGCACCCCCGGGACGGCCACCGGGGAGCTGTTTTTT.

The rearrangement joins TRBV5-6 to TRBJ2-6; D is unclear. Germline assignment: CDR1 SGHDT and CDR2 YYEEEE. Trimming took off 7 bases at V and 0 bases at J, with 11 bases between the two ends. The CDR3 has 15 residues. The CDR3 protein is CASAPISSGANVLTF. DNA for the CDR3: TGTGCCAGCGCTCCTATCAGCTCTGGGGCCAACGTCCTGACTTTC.

The chain is built from TRBV5-1 and TRBJ1-1; tentatively, D is TRBD1 (5 bases). Trimming cost V 4 bases and J 1 base, with 11 bases left between them. The CDR3 extends over 14 amino acids. Germline CDR1 SGHRS, CDR2 YFSETQ. The CDR3 spells CASSRSQGNTEAFF. CDR3 nucleotide sequence: TGCGCCAGCAGCAGATCGCAGGGGAACACTGAAGCTTTCTTT.

V is TRBV6-1 and J is TRBJ2-7; no firm D call. This CDR3 comprises 11 residues. CDR1 is MNHNS, CDR2 SASEGT, per germline. V was clipped by 6 bases and J by 5 bases, with 8 bases between them. The CDR3 DNA reads as TGTGCCAGCAGGGGGATCCACGAGCAGTACTTC. It translates to CASRGIHEQYF.

J is TRBJ1-2 and V is TRBV30; the D is unclear. V lost 0 bases and J 5 bases, leaving 13 bases between the germline ends. From germline, CDR1 is GTSNPN and CDR2 SVGIG (reference sequence). The CDR3 is 14 amino acids. CDR3 in DNA: TGTGCCTGGAGTGTACAGCCTTTAAATTATGGCTACACCTTC. This encodes CAWSVQPLNYGYTF.